This T cell receptor (beta chain) emerged from a study of CD8 T cells in ankylosing spondylitis. Study-level points and caveats: Disease-linked clones proved CD8+ and comparatively uncommon in peripheral blood. Matched ankylosing spondylitis synovial fluid reportedly showed significant enrichment of disease-linked clones. Ankylosing spondylitis blood seemed to carry a telltale TCR beta motif made of under 10 highly homologous variants.

One entry per CDR3 protein results from TCRdb running MiXCR on the 5' RACE reads. The table has about 340,000 distinct CDR3 sequences, around 8% seen once. This clonotype was found a few times. No antigen is known for it. The sample consisted of blood, either unsorted or a sorted T cell fraction (not recorded which). The sequence derives from a male donor with ankylosing spondylitis.

CDR3 sequence (DNA): TGTGCCAGCAGCTTAGACGAGTACAATGAGCAGTTCTTC. The encoded protein is CASSLDEYNEQFF. The chain combines TRBV7-9 with TRBJ2-1; D not resolved. Germline values: CDR1 SEHNR, CDR2 FQNEAQ (reference sequence). V lost 1 base, J lost 4 bases, and 5 bases lay in between. The CDR3 is made up of 13 amino acids.